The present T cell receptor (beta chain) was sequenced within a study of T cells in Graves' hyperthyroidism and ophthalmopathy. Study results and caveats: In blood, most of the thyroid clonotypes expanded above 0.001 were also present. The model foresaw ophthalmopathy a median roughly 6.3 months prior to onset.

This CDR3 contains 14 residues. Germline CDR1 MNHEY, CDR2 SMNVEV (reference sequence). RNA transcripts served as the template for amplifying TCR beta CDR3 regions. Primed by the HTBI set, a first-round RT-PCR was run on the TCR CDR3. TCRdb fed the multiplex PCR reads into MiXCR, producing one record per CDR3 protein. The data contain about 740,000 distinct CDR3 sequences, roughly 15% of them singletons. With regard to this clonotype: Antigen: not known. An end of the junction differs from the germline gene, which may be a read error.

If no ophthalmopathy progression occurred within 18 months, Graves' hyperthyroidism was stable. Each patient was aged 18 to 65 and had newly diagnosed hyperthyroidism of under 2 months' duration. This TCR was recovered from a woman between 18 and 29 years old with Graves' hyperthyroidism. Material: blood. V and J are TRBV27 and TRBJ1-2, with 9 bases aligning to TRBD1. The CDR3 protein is CASRLQGARDGYAF. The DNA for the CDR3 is TGTGCCAGCAGATTACAGGGGGCGAGGGATGGCTACGCCTTC.